The entry below gives a single TCR beta chain sequence along with its context. These data originate in a study of T cell clones after liver transplantation. Generated by immunoSEQ multiplex PCR, the TCRdb table keeps only in-frame clones and is missing some. This table holds around 30,000 clones, around 94% found once. This clonotype was obtained from a human patient who received a liver transplant. Some T cells may arise from the graft donor. The sample consisted of CD8+ T cells from blood, taken 12 months after liver transplant.

The CDR3 bases are TGTGCCAGCAGCCCTCCCGTTGTCGGAGGGGGACTAGCGCATTACGAGCAGTACTTC. It translates to CASSPPVVGGGLAHYEQYF. The chain is built from TRBV21-1 and TRBJ2-7; TRBD2 is taken as the D call from the table, unchecked against the DNA. TRBV21-1 is noted as a pseudogene. This CDR3 contains 19 residues.